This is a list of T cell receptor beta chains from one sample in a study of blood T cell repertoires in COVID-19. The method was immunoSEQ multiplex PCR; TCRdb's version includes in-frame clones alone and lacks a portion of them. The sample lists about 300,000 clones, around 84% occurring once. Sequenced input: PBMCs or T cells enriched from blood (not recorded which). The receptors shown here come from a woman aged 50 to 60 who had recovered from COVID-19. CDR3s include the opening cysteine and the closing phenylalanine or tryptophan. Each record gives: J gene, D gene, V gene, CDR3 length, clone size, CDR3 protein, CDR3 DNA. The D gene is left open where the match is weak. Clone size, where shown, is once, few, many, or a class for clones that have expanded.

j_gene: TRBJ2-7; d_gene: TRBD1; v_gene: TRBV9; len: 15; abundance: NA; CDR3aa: CASSVGTGHSYEQYF; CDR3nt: TGTGCCAGCAGCGTAGGGACAGGCCACTCCTACGAGCAGTACTTC
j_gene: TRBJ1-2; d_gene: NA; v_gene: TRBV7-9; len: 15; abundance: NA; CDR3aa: CASSLVASLEDGYTF; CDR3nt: TGTGCCAGCAGCTTAGTGGCTAGCCTAGAGGATGGCTACACCTTC
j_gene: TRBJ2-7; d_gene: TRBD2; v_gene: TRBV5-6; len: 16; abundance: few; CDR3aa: CASSLASSGTTYEQYF; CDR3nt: TGTGCCAGCAGCTTGGCCTCTAGCGGGACCACATACGAGCAGTACTTC
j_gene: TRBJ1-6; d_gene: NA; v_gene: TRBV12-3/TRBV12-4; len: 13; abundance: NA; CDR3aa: CASSVRVGSPLHF; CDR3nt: TGTGCCAGCAGTGTCAGGGTAGGGTCACCCCTCCACTTT
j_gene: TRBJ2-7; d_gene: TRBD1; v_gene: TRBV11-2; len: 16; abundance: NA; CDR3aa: CASSSVRDRGAYEQYF; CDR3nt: TGTGCCAGCAGCTCTGTTCGGGACAGGGGTGCCTACGAGCAGTACTTC
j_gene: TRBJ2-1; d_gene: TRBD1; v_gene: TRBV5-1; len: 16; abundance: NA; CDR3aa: CASSLPQGDSYNEQFF; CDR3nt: TGCGCCAGCAGCTTGCCACAGGGGGACTCCTACAATGAGCAGTTCTTC
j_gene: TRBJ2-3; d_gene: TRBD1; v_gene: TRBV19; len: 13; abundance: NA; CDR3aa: CASRTGYTDTQYF; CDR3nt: TGTGCCTCGCGGACAGGGTACACAGATACGCAGTATTTT
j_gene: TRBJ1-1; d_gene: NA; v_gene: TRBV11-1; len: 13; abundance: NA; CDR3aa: CASSRGMNTEAFF; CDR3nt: TGTGCCAGCAGCCGCGGCATGAACACTGAAGCTTTCTTT
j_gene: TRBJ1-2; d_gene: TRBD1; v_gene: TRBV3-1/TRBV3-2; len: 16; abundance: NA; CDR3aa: CASSGARDRGRGGYTF; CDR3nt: TGTGCCAGCAGCGGAGCCAGGGACAGGGGGCGAGGGGGCTACACCTTC
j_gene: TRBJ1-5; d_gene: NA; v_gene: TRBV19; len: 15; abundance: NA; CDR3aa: CASSYLGGKGQPQHF; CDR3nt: TGTGCCAGTAGTTATCTGGGGGGTAAGGGTCAGCCCCAGCATTTT
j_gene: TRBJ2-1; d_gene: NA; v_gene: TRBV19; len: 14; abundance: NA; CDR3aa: CASSMMLQTDEQFF; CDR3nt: TGTGCCAGTAGTATGATGTTACAGACCGATGAGCAGTTCTTC
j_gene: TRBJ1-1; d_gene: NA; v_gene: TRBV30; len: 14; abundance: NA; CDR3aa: CACLSEGMNTEAFF; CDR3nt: TGTGCCTGTCTCTCGGAGGGGATGAACACTGAAGCTTTCTTT
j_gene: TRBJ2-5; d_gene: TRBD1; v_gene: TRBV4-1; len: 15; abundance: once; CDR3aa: CASSPDGTAGETQYF; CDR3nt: TGCGCCAGCAGCCCAGACGGGACAGCCGGTGAGACCCAGTACTTC
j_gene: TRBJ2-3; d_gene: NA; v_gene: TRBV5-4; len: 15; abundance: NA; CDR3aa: CASSSQGLPTDTQYF; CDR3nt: TGTGCCAGCAGCTCGCAGGGACTGCCCACAGATACGCAGTATTTT
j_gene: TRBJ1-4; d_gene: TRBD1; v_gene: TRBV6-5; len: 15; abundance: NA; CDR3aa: CASSSAGTGVEKLFF; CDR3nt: TGTGCCAGCAGTTCCGCCGGGACAGGGGTTGAAAAACTGTTTTTT
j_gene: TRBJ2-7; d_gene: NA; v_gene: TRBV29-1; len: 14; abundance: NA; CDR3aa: CSVEGDGRTYEQYF; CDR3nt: TGCAGCGTTGAAGGGGACGGGAGAACCTACGAGCAGTACTTC
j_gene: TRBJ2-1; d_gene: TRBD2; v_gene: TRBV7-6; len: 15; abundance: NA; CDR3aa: CASSLGGTSGNEQFF; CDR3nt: TGTGCCAGCAGCTTAGGGGGGACTAGCGGCAATGAGCAGTTCTTC
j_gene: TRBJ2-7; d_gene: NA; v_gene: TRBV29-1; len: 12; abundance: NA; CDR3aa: CSVTQATYEQYF; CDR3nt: TGCAGCGTTACACAGGCAACCTACGAGCAGTACTTC
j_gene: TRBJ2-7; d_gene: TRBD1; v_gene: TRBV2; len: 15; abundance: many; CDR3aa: CASSYRGRSSYEQYF; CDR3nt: TGTGCCAGCAGTTACAGGGGCAGATCGTCGTACGAGCAGTACTTC
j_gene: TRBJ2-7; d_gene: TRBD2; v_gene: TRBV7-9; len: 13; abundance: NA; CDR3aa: CASRGAGLYEQYF; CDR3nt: TGTGCCAGCAGAGGAGCGGGGCTCTACGAGCAGTACTTC
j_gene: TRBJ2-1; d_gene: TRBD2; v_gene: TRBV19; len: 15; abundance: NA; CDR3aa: CASSPAGEIYNEQFF; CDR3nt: TGTGCCAGTAGTCCCGCGGGGGAGATTTACAATGAGCAGTTCTTC
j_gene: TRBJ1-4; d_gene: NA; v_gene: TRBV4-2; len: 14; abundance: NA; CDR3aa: CASSQGDSNEKLFF; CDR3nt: TGTGCCAGCAGCCAAGGAGACAGTAATGAAAAACTGTTTTTT
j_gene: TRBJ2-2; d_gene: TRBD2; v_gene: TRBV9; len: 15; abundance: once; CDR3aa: CASTPRGGNTGELFF; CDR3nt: TGTGCCAGCACTCCGCGGGGGGGGAACACCGGGGAGCTGTTTTTT
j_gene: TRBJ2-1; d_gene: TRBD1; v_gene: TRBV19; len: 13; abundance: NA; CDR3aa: CASTGGQFREQFF; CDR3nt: TGTGCCAGTACAGGGGGTCAGTTCCGAGAGCAGTTCTTC
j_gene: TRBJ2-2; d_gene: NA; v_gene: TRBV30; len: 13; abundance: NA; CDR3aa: CAWSRANTGELFF; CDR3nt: TGTGCCTGGAGTCGTGCGAACACCGGGGAGCTGTTTTTT
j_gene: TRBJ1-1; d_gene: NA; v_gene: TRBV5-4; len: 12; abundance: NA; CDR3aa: CASSPGGAVAFF; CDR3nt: TGTGCCAGCAGCCCTGGTGGGGCGGTGGCTTTCTTT
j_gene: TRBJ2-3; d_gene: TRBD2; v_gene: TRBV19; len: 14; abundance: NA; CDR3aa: CASRERGGTDTQYF; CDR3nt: TGTGCCAGTAGAGAGCGGGGGGGCACAGATACGCAGTATTTT
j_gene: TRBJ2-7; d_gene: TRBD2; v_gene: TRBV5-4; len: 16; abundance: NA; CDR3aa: CASSFPKAGGVYEQYF; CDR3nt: TGTGCCAGCAGCTTTCCTAAAGCGGGAGGAGTCTACGAGCAGTACTTC
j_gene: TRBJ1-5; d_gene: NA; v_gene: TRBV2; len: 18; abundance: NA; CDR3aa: CASSARTLSGDSNQPQHF; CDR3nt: TGTGCCAGCAGTGCACGTACATTATCAGGGGATAGCAATCAGCCCCAGCATTTT
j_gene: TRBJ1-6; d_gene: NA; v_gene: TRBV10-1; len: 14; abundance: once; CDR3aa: CASSESIRNSPLHF; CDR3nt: TGCGCCAGCAGTGAGTCGATCCGGAATTCACCCCTCCACTTT
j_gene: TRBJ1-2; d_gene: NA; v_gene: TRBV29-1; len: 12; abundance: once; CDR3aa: CSVDAGLYGYTF; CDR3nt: TGCAGCGTTGACGCAGGGCTATATGGCTACACCTTC
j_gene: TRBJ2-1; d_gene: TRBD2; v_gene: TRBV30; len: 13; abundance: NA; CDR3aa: CAWGAGGDNEQFF; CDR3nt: TGTGCCTGGGGAGCGGGAGGGGACAATGAGCAGTTCTTC
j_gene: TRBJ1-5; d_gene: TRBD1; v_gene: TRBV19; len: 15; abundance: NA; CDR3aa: CASSETGVSNQPQHF; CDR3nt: TGTGCCAGTAGTGAGACAGGGGTTAGCAATCAGCCCCAGCATTTT
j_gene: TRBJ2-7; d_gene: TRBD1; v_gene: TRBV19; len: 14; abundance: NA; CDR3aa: CASSTGQGAREQYF; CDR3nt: TGTGCCAGTAGTACGGGACAGGGAGCCCGCGAGCAGTACTTC
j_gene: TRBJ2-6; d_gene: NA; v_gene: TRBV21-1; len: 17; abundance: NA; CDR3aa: CASSKGLPNSGANVLTF; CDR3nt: TGTGCCAGCAGCAAGGGACTACCGAACTCTGGGGCCAACGTCCTGACTTTC
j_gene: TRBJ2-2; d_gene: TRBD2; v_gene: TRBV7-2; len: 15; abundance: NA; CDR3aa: CASSLREGNTGELFF; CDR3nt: TGTGCCAGCAGCTTAAGGGAGGGGAACACCGGGGAGCTGTTTTTT
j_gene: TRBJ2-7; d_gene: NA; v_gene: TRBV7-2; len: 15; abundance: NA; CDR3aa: CASSLVGRVAYEQYF; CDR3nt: TGTGCCAGCAGCTTAGTCGGCAGGGTGGCCTACGAGCAGTACTTC
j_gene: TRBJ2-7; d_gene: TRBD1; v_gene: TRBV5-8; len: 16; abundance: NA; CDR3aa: CASSGRTGPTSYEQYF; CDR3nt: TGTGCCAGCAGCGGACGGACAGGACCAACCTCCTACGAGCAGTACTTC
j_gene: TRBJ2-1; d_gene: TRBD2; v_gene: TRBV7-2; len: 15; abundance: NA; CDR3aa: CASSPTSGSGSEQFF; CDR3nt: TGTGCCAGCAGCCCAACTAGCGGGAGCGGTAGTGAGCAGTTCTTC
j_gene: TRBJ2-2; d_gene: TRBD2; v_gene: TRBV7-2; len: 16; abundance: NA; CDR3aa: CASSLSAGLSTGELFF; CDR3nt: TGTGCCAGCAGCTTATCAGCGGGACTGAGCACCGGGGAGCTGTTTTTT
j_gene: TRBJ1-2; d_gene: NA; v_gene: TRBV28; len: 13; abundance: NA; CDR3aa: CASSLSDRNGYTF; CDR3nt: TGTGCCAGCAGTTTATCAGACAGAAATGGCTACACCTTC
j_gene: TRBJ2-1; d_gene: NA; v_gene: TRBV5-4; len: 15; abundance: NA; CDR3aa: CASSLRRGGDNEQFF; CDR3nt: TGTGCCAGCAGCTTAAGGAGGGGGGGGGATAATGAGCAGTTCTTC
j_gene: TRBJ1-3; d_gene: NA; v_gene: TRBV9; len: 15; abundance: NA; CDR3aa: CASSGSGISGNTIYF; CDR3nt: TGTGCCAGCAGCGGCTCAGGCATCTCTGGAAACACCATATATTTT
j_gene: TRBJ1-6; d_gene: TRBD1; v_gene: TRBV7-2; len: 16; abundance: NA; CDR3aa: CASSLVPGTANSPLHF; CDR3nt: TGTGCCAGCAGCTTAGTTCCAGGGACAGCTAATTCACCCCTCCACTTT
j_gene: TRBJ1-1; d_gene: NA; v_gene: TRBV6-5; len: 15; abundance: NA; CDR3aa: CASSYEGGGPTEAFF; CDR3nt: TGTGCCAGCAGTTACGAGGGCGGGGGGCCCACTGAAGCTTTCTTT
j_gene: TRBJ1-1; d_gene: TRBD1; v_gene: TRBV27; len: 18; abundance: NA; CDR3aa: CASSPNPGQAQKNTEAFF; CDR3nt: TGTGCCAGCAGCCCCAACCCCGGACAGGCCCAGAAGAACACTGAAGCTTTCTTT
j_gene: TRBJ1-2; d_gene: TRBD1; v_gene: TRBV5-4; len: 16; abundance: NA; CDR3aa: CASTQGDRAYLYGYTF; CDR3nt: TGTGCCAGCACTCAGGGGGACAGGGCCTACCTCTATGGCTACACCTTC
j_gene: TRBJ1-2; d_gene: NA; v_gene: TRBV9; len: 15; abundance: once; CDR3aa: CASSDVGGGPYGYTF; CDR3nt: TGTGCCAGCAGTGACGTGGGGGGGGGACCCTATGGCTACACCTTC
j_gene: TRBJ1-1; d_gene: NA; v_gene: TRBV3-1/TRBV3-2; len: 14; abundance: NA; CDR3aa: CASRLRQENTEAFF; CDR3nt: TGTGCCAGCAGACTCCGTCAGGAGAACACTGAAGCTTTCTTT
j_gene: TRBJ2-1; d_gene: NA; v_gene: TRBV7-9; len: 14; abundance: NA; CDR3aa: CASSLTTTYNEQFF; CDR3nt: TGTGCCAGCAGTCTCACCACTACCTACAATGAGCAGTTCTTC
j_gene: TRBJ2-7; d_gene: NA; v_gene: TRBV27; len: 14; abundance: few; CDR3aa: CASRIVDSPYEQYF; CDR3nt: TGTGCCAGCAGAATAGTGGACAGTCCCTACGAGCAGTACTTC
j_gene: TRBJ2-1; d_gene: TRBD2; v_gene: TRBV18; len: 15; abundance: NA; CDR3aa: CASSASGGEDNEQFF; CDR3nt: TGTGCCAGCTCAGCCAGCGGGGGGGAAGACAATGAGCAGTTCTTC
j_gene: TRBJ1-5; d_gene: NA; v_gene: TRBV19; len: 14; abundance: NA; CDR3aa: CASTPSGSNQPQHF; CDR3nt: TGTGCCAGTACCCCTAGCGGTAGCAATCAGCCCCAGCATTTT
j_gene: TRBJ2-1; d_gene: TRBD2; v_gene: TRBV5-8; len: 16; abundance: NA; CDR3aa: CASSKTLAGGRNEQFF; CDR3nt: TGTGCCAGCAGCAAGACACTAGCGGGGGGGCGTAATGAGCAGTTCTTC
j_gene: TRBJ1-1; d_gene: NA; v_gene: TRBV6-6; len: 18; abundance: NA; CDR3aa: CASSHHSSPAAGGTEAFF; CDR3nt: TGTGCCAGCAGTCATCACTCGTCCCCTGCGGCGGGTGGCACTGAAGCTTTCTTT
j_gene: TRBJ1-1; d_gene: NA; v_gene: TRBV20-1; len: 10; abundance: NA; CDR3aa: CSASRAEAFF; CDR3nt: TGCAGTGCTAGCCGGGCTGAAGCTTTCTTT
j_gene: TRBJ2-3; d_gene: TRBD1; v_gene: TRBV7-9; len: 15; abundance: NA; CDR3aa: CASSLRGPSTDTQYF; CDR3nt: TGTGCCAGCAGCCTAAGGGGGCCTAGCACAGATACGCAGTATTTT